This TCR beta chain originates from a study of shared clonotypes between healthy human individuals (dated by TCRdb to about 2020). Some background on the complete study: The cohort comprised two women and a few men aged 18 to 49 years. Different laboratories and diverse techniques were used to prepare libraries and sequence TCR repertoires, to increase sequencing depth and limit assay-specific biases. Blood TCR repertoires of four to six healthy adults were deeply sequenced to estimate repertoire size and the extent of clonotype sharing between individuals. For each donor, CD4 naive and CD4 memory were each given three plates, CD8 naive was given two plates, and CD8 memory was given one plate. Leukapheresis yielded between about 0.9 and 9 billion PBMCs per donor. Overall study outcomes, separate from this receptor: Pairwise subsampling indicated that sequencing depth was expected to affect the degree of clonotype sharing among donors. When a handful of donors were compared, the shared fraction of clonotypes was about 5% for naive CD4, around 4% for naive CD8, 2% to 2.5% for memory CD4, and about 0.36% for memory CD8. Larger estimated clonotype richness was generally found for naive subsets than for memory subsets. Because the study included a small number of donors, the genetic and exposure-history diversity represented was limited. Only blood was sampled, and tissue TCR repertoires likely differ from those in blood. Incomplete sequencing was indicated by rarefaction of sorted-subset datasets, despite the large sequencing depth. Higher generation probabilities were observed for clonotypes shared by all four sorted-subset donors than for non-shared clonotypes.

Turning to this clone: The antigen this receptor binds is unknown. No base quality values were provided; no much bigger clone lies one nucleotide off. Other DNA sequences of this sample code for an identical CDR3.

The CDR3 numbers 12 residues from cysteine through phenylalanine. The entry retains the CDR3 DNA only, 36 bases that are in frame from base 1. The germline V gene encodes CDR1 SNHLY and CDR2 FYNNEI. V and J are trimmed by 6 bases and 6 bases, and the gene matches miss 2 bases of the junction. TCR CDR3 regions were amplified from genomic DNA by multiplex PCR using the deep immunoSEQ assay. For each cell subset, the extracted genomic DNA was distributed evenly across all wells of several immunoSEQ 96-well plates, and each plate served as one replicate. For sorted subsets, roughly 190 ng of genomic DNA, equivalent to about 30,000 T cell genomes, went into each replicate PCR. The purified libraries were quantified using a Qubit 3.0 fluorometer, sized with a Bioanalyzer 2100, and then quantified again using the KAPA Library Quantification kit. Each immunoSEQ 96-well plate was sequenced on its own single-read 150-cycle Illumina NextSeq 550 flow cell. In the paper's pipeline: Because the immunoSEQ output held only junctional sequences and lacked quality scores, the filtering could not match the filtering applied to full-length reads. To assign V/J genes and CDR3, sequences were annotated against IMGT germline references using PyIR, a Python wrapper for IgBLAST v1.9. Reads were filtered out if the reads had weak V/J assignments (E-value above 1e-6), no CDR3, stop codons, out-of-frame junctions, or ambiguous translated residues. V3J clonotypes were defined as sequences sharing an identical inferred V gene, J gene, and CDR3 amino acid sequence. To compute the percentage overlap between repertoires, the number of shared unique clonotypes was divided by the size of the smaller repertoire. Richness of each repertoire was evaluated using RTK rarefaction, the Chao1 estimator, and Recon v2.1 estimates of unobserved clonotypes. For all TCRbeta clonotypes obtained by the gDNA method from a few donors, generation probabilities were computed with OLGA. Sourced from immuneACCESS, this table was stored by TCRdb with only in-frame sequences that have V and J called. A share of the clones is absent; for the studies checked, an unresolved V gene accounts for under half, and the remainder has no known explanation. D and trimming come from the DNA, and the V and J calls and clone size come from that table. Recorded for this sample are roughly 2,500,000 clones; roughly 93% of them occurred a single time. The ten largest clonotypes hold about 0.39% of the sample.

Donors were healthy HIV-negative adults with no recently reported acute infections or vaccinations. Every donor was a Caucasian adult living in Nashville, Tennessee, USA. CD4+ T cells were enriched by magnetic negative selection, after which naive cells were positively selected on CD45RA and the negative fraction was taken as the memory subset. Blood was obtained by leukapheresis, after which PBMCs were separated by Ficoll-Histopaque density gradient centrifugation and cryopreserved in liquid nitrogen vapor phase. Analytical flow cytometry was used to check the purity and quantity of each magnetically sorted T cell population. Each sorted fraction had its genomic DNA isolated and then quantified by UV absorbance on a Nanodrop 2000c.

The rearrangement combines TRBV2 with TRBJ1-1, with 9 middle bases fitting TRBD1. Sequencing was done on a sample of naive CD4+ T cells from PBMCs. What this sample's cell subset or site label stands for: CD45RA+ positively selected. The sequence was collected from a man aged 18 to 29 in good health. Some clones in this sample may be carry-over from other donors' samples. The CDR3 region reads CASRGQGAEAFF. The sequence in DNA is TGTGCCAGCAGGGGACAGGGTGCTGAAGCTTTCTTT.